Below, one TCR beta chain is given with its context. The target of this receptor is not known. There are no base qualities to consult, and no much larger clone falls within one base. These data are taken from a study of blood T cells in healthy people across ages (dated by TCRdb to 2013 to 2016). Study-wide context: In model experiments, roughly one uniquely barcoded TCR beta cDNA molecule per two T cells was captured by template switching. The study measured age-related changes in TCR beta repertoire diversity using deep sequencing normalized with unique cDNA molecular identifiers. The donors were divided into four age groups: young (average about 16 years), middle-aged (about 40), aged (approximately 62) and long-lived (approximately 74). To avoid experimental bias, donors of different ages were randomly spread across the sequencing lanes. The study analyzed two additional independent replicas of 1 million unique cDNA reads from the same blood draw for two donors, one aged 18 to 30 and one aged 80 or older. Study-level results and caveats: Observed TCR beta diversity per million T cells fell roughly linearly with age, and a significant reduction was already apparent by age roughly 40. Estimates of total diversity based on one million sequenced T cells were regarded as lower bounds and as underestimates. Compared with the aged group, the long-lived group had more naive CD4+ T cells, fewer expanded clones and increased TCR diversity, a pattern suggesting age selection. There was a strong correlation between observed TCR beta diversity and the percentage of naive T cells measured by flow cytometry. Conclusive comparison of naive and antigen-experienced compartments was prevented by the profiling of bulk unsorted PBMCs. Because donor CMV infection status was unknown, age-related changes in expanded clonotypes were potentially confounded.

Library preparation employed 5' RACE. The listed sequencing device is Illumina HiSeq 2500. The second PCR ran for about 6 to 12 cycles and used a J-beta primer mix along with a sample-barcoded 5' primer. Each TCR beta cDNA molecule received a unique molecular identifier from a template-switch 5' adaptor carrying 12 random nucleotides. At least 3 million CDR3-containing paired-end reads were obtained from each sample. First-strand cDNA synthesis was performed from all RNA using the Mint cDNA synthesis kit, with priming by a TRBC-specific oligonucleotide. Following uracil-DNA glycosylase treatment, a first 18-cycle PCR with universal primers M1SS and BC2_uni_R was performed on all cDNA. For the original study's pipeline: Normalization of each sample was performed by random selection of 1 million high-quality reads, each carrying a distinct molecular identifier. Instead of being binned into consensus sequences, reads with shared molecular identifiers were discarded. MiTCR, with a Q25 quality threshold and the strictest error-elimination algorithm, was used for CDR3 identification, clonotype clustering and error correction. A nonparametric unseen species model using Euler transformation provided a lower-bound estimate of total TCR beta diversity. TCRdb itself trimmed the public reads at Q25 with fastp, ran MiXCR and retained productive beta chains. Each CDR3 protein gets just one entry, which takes the most common genes and DNA from the rows behind it. These V and J calls originate from TCRdb's pipeline instead of the authors' own analysis. Across this sample there are roughly 680,000 distinct CDR3 sequences, with approximately 52% seen only once. The top ten clonotypes cover roughly 14% of the sample.

The roughly 37 donors, aged about 6 to 95 years, were systemically healthy Caucasian individuals from Russia. Each donor gave 8.5 to 10 milliliters of peripheral blood, collected into EDTA-treated Vacutainer tubes. PBMCs were isolated by Ficoll-Paque density-gradient centrifugation, with at least 7 million obtained per sample. Total RNA was extracted from PBMCs with Trizol reagent, with at least 6 micrograms obtained per sample. For every donor, flow cytometry on a PBMC aliquot measured the percentage of naive CD45RAhigh/CD27high T cells. From the cysteine through the phenylalanine, the CDR3 covers 14 amino acids. Left in the record is the CDR3 DNA by itself, 42 bases read in frame from the first base. V is cut by 1 base and J by 5 bases, and the space between the germline ends is 11 bases. CDR1 and CDR2, per the germline V gene (reference sequence), are MNHEY and SMNVEV.

The receptor comes from a woman of 80 years or more in good health. The V gene is TRBV27 and the J gene is TRBJ1-1; no D gene call is confident. The specimen was blood. The CDR3 protein is CASSLWARATEAFF. The bases read TGTGCCAGCAGTTTATGGGCCCGGGCGACTGAAGCTTTCTTT.